This TCR beta chain is from a study of shared clonotypes between healthy human individuals. Overall study context: Those who served as donors were two women and three men between the ages of 18 and 49. The study used three CD4 naive, three CD4 memory, two CD8 naive and one CD8 memory plate per donor.

For this clone: Other DNA sequences in the sample encode the same CDR3.

This CDR3 has 15 amino acids. The trim removed 0 bases at V and 5 bases at J, leaving 4 bases unmatched. The germline gives CDR1 MGHRA, CDR2 YSYEKL. HIV-negative, healthy adults without recent acute infections or vaccinations were the donors. Only in-frame clones appear in the TCRdb table, and some are missing; sequencing was by immunoSEQ multiplex PCR. The data contain approximately 2.1 million clones, roughly 93% of them singletons. This sequence joins TRBV4-1 and TRBJ2-5; TRBD1 agrees at 9 bases. The specimen sequenced was naive CD4+ T cells from PBMCs. Subset specified: CD45RA+ positively selected. The TCR was taken from a man in his late teens or twenties in good health. Some clones in this sample may be carry-over from other donors' samples. The CDR3 DNA follows: TGCGCCAGCAGCCAAGAGGGACAGGGTCGGGAGACCCAGTACTTC. Its protein product is CASSQEGQGRETQYF.